This TCR beta chain was recorded in a study of tumor and adjacent non-tumor tissue in lung cancer. Study information: Patients comprised 12 adenocarcinoma, a couple of squamous cell carcinoma and 1 small cell lung cancer. About 4.17 million productive TCRbeta reads were obtained per sample on average.

Findings and caveats of the study: Normal lung showed higher cumulative top 100 clone frequency than tumor. Compared with tumor, normal lung showed significantly lower TCR diversity.

Concerning this clonotype itself: Its antigen is currently unknown. At one boundary the junction diverges from the germline segment, which might be a read error.

Germline CDR1 and CDR2: MNHEY and SVGEGT. The CDR3 is made up of 13 amino acids. The library came from three nested PCR rounds adapted from ARM-PCR protocols. Via MiXCR, TCRdb re-called the multiplex PCR reads, giving one row per CDR3 protein. This table has roughly 150,000 distinct CDR3 sequences, approximately 70% appearing once. RNA was extracted from bulk tissue without any cell sorting. The receptor comes from a man aged 55 to 70 with small cell lung cancer. This chain links TRBV6-2 or TRBV6-3 with TRBJ1-5; D not certain. The sequenced sample was lung tumor tissue. The CDR3 bases are TGTACCAGCACCCAGAGTTATAATCAGCCCCAGCATTTT. It specifies CTSTQSYNQPQHF.